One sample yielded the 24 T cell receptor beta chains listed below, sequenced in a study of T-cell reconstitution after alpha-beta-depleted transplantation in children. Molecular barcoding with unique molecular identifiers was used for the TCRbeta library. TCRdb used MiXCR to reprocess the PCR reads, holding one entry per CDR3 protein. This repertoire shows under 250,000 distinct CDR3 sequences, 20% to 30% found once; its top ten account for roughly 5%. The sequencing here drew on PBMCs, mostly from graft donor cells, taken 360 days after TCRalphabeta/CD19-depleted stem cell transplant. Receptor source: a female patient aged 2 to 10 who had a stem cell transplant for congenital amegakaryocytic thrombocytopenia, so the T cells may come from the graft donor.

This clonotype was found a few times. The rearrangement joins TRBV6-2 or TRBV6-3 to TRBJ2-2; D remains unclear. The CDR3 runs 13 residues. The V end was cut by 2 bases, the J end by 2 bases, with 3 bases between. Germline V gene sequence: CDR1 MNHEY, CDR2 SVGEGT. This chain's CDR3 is CASSYTNTGELFF. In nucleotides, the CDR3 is TGTGCCAGCAGTTACACAAACACCGGGGAGCTGTTTTTT.

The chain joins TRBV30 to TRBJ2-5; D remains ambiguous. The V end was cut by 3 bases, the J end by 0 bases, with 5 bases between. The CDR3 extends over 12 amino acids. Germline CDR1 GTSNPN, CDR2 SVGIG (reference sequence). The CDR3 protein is CAWSSHQETQYF. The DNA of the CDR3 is TGTGCCTGGAGCAGCCACCAAGAGACCCAGTACTTC.

The CDR3 is CASSPFSGQHYEQYF. CDR3 DNA sequence: TGTGCCAGCAGCCCGTTTTCCGGACAGCACTACGAGCAGTACTTC. The rearrangement joins TRBV7-8 to TRBJ2-7; D perhaps matches TRBD1 (6 bases). CDR1 and CDR2 (germline): SGHVS, FQNEAQ. The length of the CDR3 is 15 residues. V was cut by 5 bases and J by 3 bases, with 17 bases left in between.

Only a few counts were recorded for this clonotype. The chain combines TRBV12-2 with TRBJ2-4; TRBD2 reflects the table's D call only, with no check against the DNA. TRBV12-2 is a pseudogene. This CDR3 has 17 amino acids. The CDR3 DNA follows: TGTGCAAGTCGCTTATGGACGGGAGATCAGACCAAAAACATTCAGTACTTC. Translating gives CASRLWTGDQTKNIQYF.

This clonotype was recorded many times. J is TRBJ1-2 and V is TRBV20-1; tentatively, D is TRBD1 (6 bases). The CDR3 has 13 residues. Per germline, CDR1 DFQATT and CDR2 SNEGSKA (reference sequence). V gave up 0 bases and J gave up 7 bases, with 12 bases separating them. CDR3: CSAREYRDIGYTF. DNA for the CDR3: TGCAGTGCTAGAGAGTACAGGGATATTGGCTACACCTTC.

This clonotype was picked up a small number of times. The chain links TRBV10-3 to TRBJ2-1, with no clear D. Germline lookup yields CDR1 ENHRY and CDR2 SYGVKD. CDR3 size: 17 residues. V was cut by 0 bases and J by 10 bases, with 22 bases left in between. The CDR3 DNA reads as TGTGCCATCAGTGAGTCATCGCCAAACCCTCATAATCGGGAGCAGTTCTTC. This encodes CAISESSPNPHNREQFF.

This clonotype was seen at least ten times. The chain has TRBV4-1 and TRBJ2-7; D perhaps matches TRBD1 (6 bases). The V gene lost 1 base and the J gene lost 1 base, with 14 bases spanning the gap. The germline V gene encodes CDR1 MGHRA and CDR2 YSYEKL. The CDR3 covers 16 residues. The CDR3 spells CASSQVGGIQSYEQYF. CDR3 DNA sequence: TGCGCCAGCAGCCAAGTAGGGGGAATTCAGTCCTACGAGCAGTACTTC.

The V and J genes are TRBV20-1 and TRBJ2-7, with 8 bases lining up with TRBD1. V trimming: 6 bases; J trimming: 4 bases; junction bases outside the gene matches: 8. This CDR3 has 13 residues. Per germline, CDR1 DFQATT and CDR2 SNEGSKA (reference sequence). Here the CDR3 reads CSATQGALYEQYF. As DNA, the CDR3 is TGCAGTGCGACGCAGGGGGCTTTGTACGAGCAGTACTTC.

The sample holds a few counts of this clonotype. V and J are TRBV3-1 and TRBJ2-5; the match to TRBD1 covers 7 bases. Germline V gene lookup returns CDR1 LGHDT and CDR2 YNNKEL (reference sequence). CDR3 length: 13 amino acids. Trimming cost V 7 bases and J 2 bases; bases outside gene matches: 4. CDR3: CASIGGGQETQYF. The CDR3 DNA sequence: TGTGCCAGCATAGGGGGCGGACAAGAGACCCAGTACTTC.

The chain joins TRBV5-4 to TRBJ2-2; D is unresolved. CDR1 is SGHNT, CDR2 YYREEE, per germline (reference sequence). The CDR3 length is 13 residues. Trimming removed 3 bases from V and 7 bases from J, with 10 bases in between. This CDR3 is CASSSDLGGELFF. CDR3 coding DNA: TGTGCCAGCAGCTCGGATCTCGGCGGGGAGCTGTTTTTT.

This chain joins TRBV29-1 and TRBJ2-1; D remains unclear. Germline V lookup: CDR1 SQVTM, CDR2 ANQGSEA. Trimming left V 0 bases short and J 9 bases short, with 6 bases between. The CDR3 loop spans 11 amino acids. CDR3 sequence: CSVEDLAEQFF. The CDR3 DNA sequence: TGCAGCGTTGAAGACCTGGCTGAGCAGTTCTTC.

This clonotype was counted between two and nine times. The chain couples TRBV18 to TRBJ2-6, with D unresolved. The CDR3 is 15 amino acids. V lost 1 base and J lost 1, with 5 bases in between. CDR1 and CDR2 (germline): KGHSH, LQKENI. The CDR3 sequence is CASSPQYSGANVLTF. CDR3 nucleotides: TGTGCCAGCTCACCACAATATTCTGGGGCCAACGTCCTGACTTTC. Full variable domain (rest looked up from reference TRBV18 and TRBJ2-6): NAGVMQNPRHLVRRRGQEARLRCSPMKGHSHVYWYRQLPEEGLKFMVYLQKENIIDESGMPKERFSAEFPKEGPSILRIQQVVRGDSAAYFCASSPQYSGANVLTFGAGSRLTVL.

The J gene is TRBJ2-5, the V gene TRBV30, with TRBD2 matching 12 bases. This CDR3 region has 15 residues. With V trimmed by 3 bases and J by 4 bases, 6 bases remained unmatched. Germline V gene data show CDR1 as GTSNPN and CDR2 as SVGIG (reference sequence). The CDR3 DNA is TGTGCCTGGAGCTCACTAGCGGGAGGTGGAGAGACCCAGTACTTC. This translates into CAWSSLAGGGETQYF.

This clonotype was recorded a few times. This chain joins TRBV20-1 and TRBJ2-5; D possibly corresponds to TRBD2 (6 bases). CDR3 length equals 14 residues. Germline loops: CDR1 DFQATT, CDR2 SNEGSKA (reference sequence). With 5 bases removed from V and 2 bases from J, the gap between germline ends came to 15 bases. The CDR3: CSARPRREQETQYF. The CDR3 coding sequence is TGCAGTGCTCGCCCCAGACGGGAGCAAGAGACCCAGTACTTC.

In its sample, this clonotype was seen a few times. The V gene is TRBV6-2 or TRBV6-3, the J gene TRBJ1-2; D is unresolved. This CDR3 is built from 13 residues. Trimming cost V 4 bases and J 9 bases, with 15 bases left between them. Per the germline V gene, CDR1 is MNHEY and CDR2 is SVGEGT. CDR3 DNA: TGTGCCAGCAGTTCCCGGCCCCGAGGTAGCTACACCTTC. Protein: CASSSRPRGSYTF.

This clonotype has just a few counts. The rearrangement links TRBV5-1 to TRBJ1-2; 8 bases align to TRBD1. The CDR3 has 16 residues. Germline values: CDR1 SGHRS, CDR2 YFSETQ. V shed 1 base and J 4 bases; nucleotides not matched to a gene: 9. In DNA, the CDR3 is TGCGCCAGCAGCTTGTACTACGGACAGGGACTCTATGGCTACACCTTC. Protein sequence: CASSLYYGQGLYGYTF.

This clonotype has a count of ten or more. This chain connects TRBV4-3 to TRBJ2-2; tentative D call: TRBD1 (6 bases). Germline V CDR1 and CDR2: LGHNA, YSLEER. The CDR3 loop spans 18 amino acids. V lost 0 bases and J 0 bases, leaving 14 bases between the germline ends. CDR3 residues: CASSQEGVTGANTGELFF. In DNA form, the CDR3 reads TGCGCCAGCAGCCAAGAAGGGGTGACAGGTGCGAACACCGGGGAGCTGTTTTTT.

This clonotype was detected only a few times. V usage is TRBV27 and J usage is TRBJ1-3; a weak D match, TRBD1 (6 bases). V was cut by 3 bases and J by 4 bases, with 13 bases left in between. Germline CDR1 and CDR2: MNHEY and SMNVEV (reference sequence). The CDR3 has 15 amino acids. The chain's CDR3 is CASSLAGAAGNTIYF. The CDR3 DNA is TGTGCCAGCAGTTTGGCAGGGGCCGCGGGAAACACCATATATTTT.

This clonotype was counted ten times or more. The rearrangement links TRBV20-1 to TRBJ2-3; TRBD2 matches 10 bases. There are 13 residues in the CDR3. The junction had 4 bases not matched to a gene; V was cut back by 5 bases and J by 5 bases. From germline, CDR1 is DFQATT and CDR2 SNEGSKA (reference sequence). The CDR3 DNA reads TGCAGTGCTGGTCGACTAGCGGGAGATACGCAGTATTTT. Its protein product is CSAGRLAGDTQYF.

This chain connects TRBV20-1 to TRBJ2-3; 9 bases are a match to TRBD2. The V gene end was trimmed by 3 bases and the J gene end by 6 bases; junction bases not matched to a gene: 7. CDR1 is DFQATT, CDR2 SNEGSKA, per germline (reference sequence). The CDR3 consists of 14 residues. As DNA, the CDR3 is TGCAGTGCTAGTGCTAGCGGGGTGGGCGATACGCAGTATTTT. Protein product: CSASASGVGDTQYF.

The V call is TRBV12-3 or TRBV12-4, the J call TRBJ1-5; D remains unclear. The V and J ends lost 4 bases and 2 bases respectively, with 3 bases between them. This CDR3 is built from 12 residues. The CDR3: CASSWGNQPQHF. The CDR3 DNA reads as TGTGCCAGCAGTTGGGGCAATCAGCCCCAGCATTTT.

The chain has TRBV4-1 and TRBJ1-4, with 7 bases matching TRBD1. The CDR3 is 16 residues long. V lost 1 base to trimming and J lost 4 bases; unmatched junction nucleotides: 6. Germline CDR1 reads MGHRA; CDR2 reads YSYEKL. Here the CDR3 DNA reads TGCGCCAGCAGCCAAGTTTTCGGGACAGTTAATGAAAAACTGTTTTTT. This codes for CASSQVFGTVNEKLFF.

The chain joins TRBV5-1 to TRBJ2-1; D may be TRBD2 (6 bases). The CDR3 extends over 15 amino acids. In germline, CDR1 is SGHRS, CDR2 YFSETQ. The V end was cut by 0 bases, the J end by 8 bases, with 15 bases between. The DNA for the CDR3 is TGCGCCAGCAGCTTGGCACTAGCCCAGGGCTATGAGCAGTTCTTC. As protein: CASSLALAQGYEQFF.

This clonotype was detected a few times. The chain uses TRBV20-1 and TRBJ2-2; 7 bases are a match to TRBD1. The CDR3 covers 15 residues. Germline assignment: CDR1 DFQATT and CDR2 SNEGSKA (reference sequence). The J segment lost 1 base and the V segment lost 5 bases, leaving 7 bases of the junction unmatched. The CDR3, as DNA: TGCAGTGCTGCCGGACAGGTCGGGAACACCGGGGAGCTGTTTTTT. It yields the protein CSAAGQVGNTGELFF.